This T cell receptor beta chain comes out of a study of control samples from healthy donors and cancer patients. The table came from immunoSEQ multiplex PCR; TCRdb's copy has only in-frame clones and leaves some out. Recorded for this sample: under 200,000 clones. The TCR originated in a woman between 25 and 40 years old in good health. The sequenced material came from blood.

The CDR3, as DNA: TGTGCCAGCTCACCCGACATGACGGGGGATGGCTACACCTTC. Protein: CASSPDMTGDGYTF. The genes are TRBV18 and TRBJ1-2, with D possibly being TRBD1 (5 bases). Germline V gene data show CDR1 as KGHSH and CDR2 as LQKENI. The CDR3 length is 14 residues. The V and J ends lost 3 bases and 6 bases respectively, with 14 bases between them.